This T cell receptor beta chain was documented in a study of human T cells and chemical hapten exposure. At the level of the study: The variation in per-sample TCR yields arose mainly from small differences in pooled library volumes.

Time point described: pre-sensitization, week 0. The treatment: therapeutic diphenylcyclopropenone sensitization with weekly scalp DPC. Via MiXCR, TCRdb re-called the RACE reads, giving one row per CDR3 protein. Of 270,000 or so distinct CDR3 sequences listed, around 7.7% were seen once; the top ten hold 0.9% to 1.5%. This clonotype was seen ten or more times. The CDR3 covers 17 residues. With 0 bases removed from V and 2 bases from J, the gap between germline ends came to 14 bases. The germline CDR1 and CDR2 sequences are SGHRS and YFSETQ. This sequence joins TRBV5-1 and TRBJ2-2, with D uncertain. Specimen: whole blood, collected in connection with sensitization to the hapten diphenylcyclopropenone (DPC). The clonotype was recovered from a man aged 18 to 35 with alopecia areata. Some clones in this sample may be carry-over from other donors' samples. Here the CDR3 DNA reads TGCGCCAGCAGCTTGGACGTCAGCAATTCAAACACCGGGGAGCTGTTTTTT. It translates to CASSLDVSNSNTGELFF.